The clone carrying this T cell receptor (beta chain) was counted many times. The antigen is not known. This entry comes from a study of CD8+CD57+ T cells in acquired aplastic anemia. Study information: Recorded DNA amounts for sorted CD4+ and CD8+ cells had an average of approximately 3 ug. The study's findings and limits: With respect to CD8+ Simpson's diversity, patients and controls did not differ significantly. A set of about 30 CD8+ CDR3 sequences was shared between patients and controls, and these sequences appeared highly expressed in patients.

Genomic DNA provided the template from which TCR beta VDJ and CDR3 profiles were obtained. Each CDR3 protein is one row after TCRdb ran MiXCR on the reads. The sample comprises roughly 260,000 distinct CDR3 sequences, 47% of which are singletons, and approximately 7.8% rests with the top ten. After removal of 5 bases from V and 5 bases from J, the junction contained 10 bases not matched to a gene. Germline V gene data show CDR1 as SEHNR and CDR2 as FQNEAQ (reference sequence). CDR3 length equals 15 residues. In patients chosen for sequencing, flow cytometry had shown CD8+CD57+ cell expansion. The source of this sequence is a human donor with aplastic anemia. The chain uses TRBV7-9 and TRBJ2-5; 8 bases line up with TRBD2. The sequencing sample was made of sorted CD4+, CD8+, or CD8+CD57+ T cells (not recorded which) from PBMCs. DNA of the CDR3: TGTGCCAGCAGCCCGCGAGCGGGAGAGCGGGAGACCCAGTACTTC. It codes for CASSPRAGERETQYF. The whole variable domain, filled in from reference TRBV7-9 and TRBJ2-5, reads DTGVSQNPRHKITKRGQNVTFRCDPISEHNRLYWYRQTLGQGPEFLTYFQNEAQLEKSRLLSDRFSAERPKGSFSTLEIQRTEQGDSAMYLCASSPRAGERETQYFGPGTRLLVL.